The 11 T cell receptor beta chains below all came from one sample that was sequenced in a study of control samples from healthy donors and cancer patients. The repertoire was sequenced with immunoSEQ multiplex PCR; TCRdb's copy has only in-frame clones and lacks some. The table has about 85,000 clones, roughly nine tenths seen once; the top ten hold around 5.4%. The sample consisted of blood. The receptors originated from a man aged 50 to 59 in good health.

In regard to this clone: This sample includes further DNA sequences coding for the same CDR3. The gene calls are TRBV14 and TRBJ1-2, with a weak D call TRBD1 (6 bases). This CDR3 has 16 residues. Deletions cut 1 base from V and 7 bases from J, with 19 bases between. The V gene's germline CDR1 is SGHDN and CDR2 FVKESK. The CDR3 nucleotides read TGTGCCAGCAGCCAAGTGGGGGCCCTCTCGGGGGGTGGCTACACCTTC. Its translation is CASSQVGALSGGGYTF. Supplemented by reference TRBV14 and TRBJ1-2, the full variable domain reads EAGVTQFPSHSVIEKGQTVTLRCDPISGHDNLYWYRRVMGKEIKFLLHFVKESKQDESGMPNNRFLAERTGGTYSTLKVQPAELEDSGVYFCASSQVGALSGGGYTFGSGTRLTVV.

V gene TRBV6-5 combines with J gene TRBJ2-1, with 8 bases fitting TRBD1. The V gene end was trimmed by 5 bases and the J gene end by 9 bases; junction bases not matched to a gene: 15. CDR1 is MNHEY and CDR2 is SVGAGI in the germline V gene. This CDR3 comprises 16 residues. The CDR3 bases are TGTGCCAGCAGTAACTTAGGACAGGGCCTAATGGTTGAGCAGTTCTTC. Protein sequence: CASSNLGQGLMVEQFF.

V usage is TRBV2 and J usage is TRBJ2-1; TRBD1 agrees at 11 bases. Trimming removed 10 bases from V and 7 bases from J; junction bases left unmatched: 6. The CDR3 has 13 amino acids. Germline V gives CDR1 SNHLY, CDR2 FYNNEI. CDR3 region: CANTGTGGNEQFF. Here the CDR3 DNA reads TGTGCCAACACCGGGACAGGGGGAAATGAGCAGTTCTTC.

Regarding this clone: Other DNA sequences from this sample encode an identical CDR3 as well. This chain joins TRBV11-3 and TRBJ1-3; 8 nucleotides line up with TRBD1. Germline-derived CDR1 and CDR2 are SGHNT and YENEEA. V was pared by 6 bases and J by 2 bases, with 6 bases of the junction left unmatched. The CDR3 runs 15 residues. This CDR3 is CASSPGQGPGNTIYF. The CDR3 bases are TGTGCCAGCAGTCCCGGACAGGGACCTGGAAACACCATATATTTT.

The chain employs TRBV18 and TRBJ2-1; possibly TRBD2 for D (5 bases). There are 13 residues in the CDR3. V lost 4 bases and J lost 2, with 6 bases in between. Germline loops: CDR1 KGHSH, CDR2 LQKENI. In DNA, the CDR3 is TGTGCCAGCTCACTGGGAGCCTACAATGAGCAGTTCTTC. Translating it yields CASSLGAYNEQFF.

This rearrangement joins TRBV10-3 to TRBJ1-2; D possibly corresponds to TRBD1 (5 bases). Trimming removed 3 bases at V and 8 bases at J, with 10 bases between. CDR1 ENHRY and CDR2 SYGVKD come from the germline V gene. The CDR3 runs 12 residues. In nucleotides, the CDR3 is TGTGCCATCAGTGAATGGGGGGAAGGCTACACCTTC. This translates into CAISEWGEGYTF.

This chain connects TRBV30 to TRBJ2-1, with TRBD2 identical over 8 bases. Germline V gene data show CDR1 as GTSNPN and CDR2 as SVGIG (reference sequence). J gave up 7 bases and V 0 bases, and 11 bases lay outside the gene matches. The CDR3 is made up of 16 amino acids. The CDR3 sequence: CAWSVFAGGMGNEQFF. The CDR3 nucleotides read TGTGCCTGGAGTGTTTTTGCGGGGGGTATGGGAAATGAGCAGTTCTTC.

This chain links TRBV27 with TRBJ1-5; maybe TRBD1 (6 bases). The CDR3 consists of 15 residues. Trimming stripped 5 bases from V and 0 bases from J, with 11 bases between. Germline V gives CDR1 MNHEY, CDR2 SMNVEV (reference sequence). The CDR3 DNA reads TGTGCCAGCAGTCCCCACAGGGCTAGCAATCAGCCCCAGCATTTT. It translates to CASSPHRASNQPQHF.

This sequence joins TRBV5-1 and TRBJ2-1, with D perhaps TRBD2 (7 bases). V shed 2 bases and J shed 4 bases, with 13 bases lying between them. The CDR3 contains 15 residues. Germline loops: CDR1 SGHRS, CDR2 YFSETQ. In DNA form, the CDR3 reads TGCGCCAGCAGCTTCCGGGGGGCCGATTACAATGAGCAGTTCTTC. Its protein product is CASSFRGADYNEQFF.

This clone was detected once. The CDR3 DNA sequence: TGTGCCAGCTCACCACAGCGGACCACAGATACGCAGTATTTT. It translates to CASSPQRTTDTQYF. The rearrangement uses TRBV18 and TRBJ2-3, with D possibly matching TRBD2 (5 bases). V lost 1 base and J lost 2, with 7 bases in between. Looked up from germline, CDR1 is KGHSH and CDR2 is LQKENI. The CDR3 length is 14 residues.

V and J are TRBV19 and TRBJ1-6, with 7 bases lining up with TRBD1. CDR3 size: 15 residues. With 3 bases clipped from V and 8 bases from J, the junction kept 7 bases outside the gene matches. Germline values: CDR1 LNHDA, CDR2 SQIVND (reference sequence). CDR3 coding DNA: TGTGCCAGTAGTATCTACGGACAGGTTTATTCACCCCTCCACTTT. Protein product: CASSIYGQVYSPLHF.